These T cell receptor beta chains were read from a single sample in a study of T-cell reconstitution after alpha-beta-depleted transplantation in children. TCRdb passed the PCR reads through MiXCR, listing each CDR3 protein once. This sample has approximately 650,000 distinct CDR3 sequences, with less than 15% found just once. The sample was PBMCs, taken before TCRalphabeta/CD19-depleted stem cell transplant. The receptors here all came from a girl between 2 and 10 years old with congenital amegakaryocytic thrombocytopenia, due to receive a stem cell transplant. The CDR3 runs from the conserved cysteine through the conserved F or W. The D gene is left open where the match is weak. Size values are once, few and many counts, or a class for expanded clones, and some rows have none.

many - TRBJ2-4 TRBV12-3/TRBV12-4 TGTGCCAGCACCACTCGGGGGGCGAAAAACATTCAGTACTTC CASTTRGAKNIQYF
many - TRBJ1-5 TRBV6-1 TGTGCCAGCAGTGAAACAGGAAATCAGCCCCAGCATTTT CASSETGNQPQHF
once TRBD1 TRBJ2-7 TRBV20-1 TGCAGTGCTGGCGCGGGACAGGGGACGGAGCAGTACTTC CSAGAGQGTEQYF
- - TRBJ2-7 TRBV7-3 TGTGCCAGCAGCCCGACAGCGGCAGACCTCTACGAGCAGTACTTC CASSPTAADLYEQYF
few - TRBJ1-2 TRBV2 TGTGCCAGCAGTGATCCGGGAGGTGGCTACACCTTC CASSDPGGGYTF
few TRBD2 TRBJ2-4 TRBV2 TGTGCCAGCCAGCGGGAGAACGCCCCGAACATTCAGTACTTC CASQRENAPNIQYF
few - TRBJ2-2 TRBV7-7 TGTGCCAGCAGCCAACACCCCCCCGGGGAGCTGTTTTTT CASSQHPPGELFF
few - TRBJ1-2 TRBV9 TGTGCCAGCAAAGGGCCTTATGGCTACACCTTC CASKGPYGYTF
few TRBD1 TRBJ2-3 TRBV4-1 TGCGCCAGCAGCCAAGAAATGACAGGGAAGTTTGGAGATACGCAGTATTTT CASSQEMTGKFGDTQYF
many - TRBJ2-5 TRBV20-1 TGCAGTGCTAGTCGGACTGGTTTGTCGGACCTCCAGAAAGAGACCCAGTACTTC CSASRTGLSDLQKETQYF
few - TRBJ2-5 TRBV20-1 TGCAGTGCTAGCCCCGCTAGGCGAGGGGTGGGACAAGAGACCCAGTACTTC CSASPARRGVGQETQYF
few TRBD1 TRBJ1-1 TRBV5-1 TGCGCCAGCAGCTACGGACAGGGAAAGAACACTGAAGCTTTCTTT CASSYGQGKNTEAFF
- - TRBJ2-3 TRBV4-2 TGTGCCAGCAGCCAGGGGAGAGGATTCGCAGATACGCAGTATTTT CASSQGRGFADTQYF
few - TRBJ1-1 TRBV12-3/TRBV12-4 TGTGCCAGCAGTTTGAGCCAGGGGCACACTTTCTTT CASSLSQGHTFF